This T cell receptor beta chain appears in the sequencing data of a study of beta chain features in type 1 diabetes. Study details: Age and gender were similar between patients and healthy donors, as were cell yields. Regarding the study as a whole: It was among patients, rather than healthy donors, that naive, central memory and Treg TCRB repertoires appeared more similar. At VDJ recombination sites, type 1 diabetes patients had fewer insertions and more deleted nucleotides.

This CDR3 comprises 14 residues. Germline CDR1 SGDLS, CDR2 YYNGEE. The V end lost 0 bases, the J end lost 13 bases, and 19 bases lay between the germline ends. The whole isolated RNA underwent reverse transcription, so sequencing captured expressed TCRB transcripts. Produced via immunoSEQ multiplex PCR; TCRdb's table is partial and in-frame only. Among about 900,000 clones listed, roughly 15% were seen once. This clone was recorded a few times. Its antigen remains unidentified. The origin of this receptor is a woman under 30 in good health. The sequencing sample was made of naive CD4+ T cells from blood. The chain links TRBV9 to TRBJ2-5; a possible D gene is TRBD1 (6 bases). The CDR3 loop is CASSVGGDKGSLYF. CDR3 nucleotide sequence: TGTGCCAGCAGCGTAGGTGGGGACAAGGGGAGCTTGTACTTC.